These 9 T cell receptor beta chains came from one sample sequenced in a study of Ad26.COV2.S vaccination and SARS-CoV-2 variants. The method was immunoSEQ multiplex PCR; TCRdb's version includes in-frame clones alone and lacks a portion of them. This sample has approximately 400,000 clones, with around four fifths found just once. Treatment described: roughly 20 received Ad26.COV2.S at low or high dose, single or two shots; 5 received placebo; per-sample allocation not given. Day 63 after the first injection of vaccine or placebo was the sampling time. The sequencing used peripheral blood, collected in a trial of Ad26.COV2.S vaccine versus placebo. Receptors were obtained from a person between 18 and 65 years old who received the Ad26.COV2.S COVID-19 vaccine or a placebo.

CDR3 protein: CASRTEGTAHEQYF. The DNA of the CDR3 is TGTGCCAGCAGGACGGAAGGGACGGCCCACGAGCAGTACTTC. The chain employs TRBV5-6 and TRBJ2-7; D is perhaps TRBD1 or TRBD2 (5 bases each). V was trimmed by 5 bases and J by 5 bases, leaving 17 bases between them. The CDR3 totals 14 residues. Per the germline V gene, CDR1 is SGHDT and CDR2 is YYEEEE.

The chain has TRBV14 and TRBJ2-7; D is unclear. Germline V gives CDR1 SGHDN, CDR2 FVKESK. The V end lost 4 bases, the J end lost 2 bases, and 12 bases lay between the germline ends. The CDR3 runs to 14 residues. Here the CDR3 DNA reads TGTGCCAGCAGCCTTTATGGCGCTGCCTACGAGCAGTACTTC. Translated, it gives CASSLYGAAYEQYF.

This sequence joins TRBV5-1 and TRBJ2-1; 8 nucleotides match TRBD1. Germline values: CDR1 SGHRS, CDR2 YFSETQ. V shed 7 bases, J shed 2 bases, and the junction held 8 bases outside the gene matches. This CDR3 has 15 amino acids. The chain's CDR3 is CASGPQGAPYNEQFF. The CDR3, as DNA: TGCGCCAGCGGACCTCAGGGGGCCCCCTACAATGAGCAGTTCTTC.

The chain is built from TRBV29-1 and TRBJ2-2, with D tentatively TRBD2 (6 bases). The CDR3 has 14 amino acids. V lost 6 bases and J 3 bases, leaving 14 bases between the germline ends. The germline CDR1 and CDR2 sequences are SQVTM and ANQGSEA. The DNA for the CDR3 is TGCAGCGTGTACGGCGGGGCCTACACCGGGGAGCTGTTTTTT. Translated, it gives CSVYGGAYTGELFF.

The V and J genes are TRBV24-1 and TRBJ1-5; D gene unclear. CDR1 KGHDR and CDR2 SFDVKD come from the germline V gene. The CDR3 length is 14 residues. The V and J ends lost 3 bases and 3 bases respectively, with 8 bases between them. CDR3 residues: CATSDRQFNQPQHF. CDR3 bases: TGTGCCACCAGTGATCGACAATTCAATCAGCCCCAGCATTTT.

The rearrangement joins TRBV29-1 to TRBJ2-1; tentatively, D is TRBD1 or TRBD2 (5 bases each). This CDR3 is 16 amino acids long. V lost 4 bases and J lost 5, with 21 bases in between. The germline V gene has CDR1 SQVTM and CDR2 ANQGSEA. CDR3 DNA: TGCAGCGTTGGCTCATGGGGGAGTCGATCAAACAATGAGCAGTTCTTC. This codes for CSVGSWGSRSNNEQFF.

The V call is TRBV21-1, the J call TRBJ1-5. TRBV21-1 is deemed a pseudogene. There are 16 residues in the CDR3. The chain's CDR3 is CASPTGGGCSNQPQHF. CDR3 DNA: TGTGCCAGCCCGACCGGGGGGGGGTGCAGCAATCAGCCCCAGCATTTT.

Of note for this clone: The same CDR3 can be traced to other DNA sequences in this sample. The chain combines TRBV7-2 with TRBJ2-5, with D perhaps matching TRBD2 (6 bases). The germline V gene encodes CDR1 SGHTA and CDR2 FQGNSA. V was clipped by 5 bases and J by 0 bases, with 13 bases between them. The CDR3 length is 15 residues. The DNA for the CDR3 is TGTGCCAGCAGCCCGTCCCGGGGGAACCAAGAGACCCAGTACTTC. Its translation: CASSPSRGNQETQYF.

The sample holds a few counts of this clone. This sequence joins TRBV7-9 and TRBJ1-1; D possibly corresponds to TRBD1 (5 bases). Germline CDR1 reads SEHNR; CDR2 reads FQNEAQ (reference sequence). Deletions cut 5 bases from V and 2 bases from J, with 15 bases between. The CDR3 sequence is 15 residues long. The CDR3 nucleotides read TGTGCCAGCAGCCAACCGGGACTCCTCAACACTGAAGCTTTCTTT. It encodes CASSQPGLLNTEAFF.